Listed here is a single T cell receptor beta chain. What it binds is not known. This record belongs to a study of CD8+CD57+ T cells in acquired aplastic anemia. Study details: The mean DNA yield obtained from sorted CD4+ and CD8+ cells came to roughly 3.4 ug. Study results and caveats: Statistical testing detected no significant gap in CD8+ Simpson's diversity between patients and controls. Fewer than 35 sequences, all CD8+ CDR3, were shared between patients and controls.

TCR beta VDJ and CDR3 profiling used genomic DNA as template. TCRdb reanalysed the reads using MiXCR and keeps one entry per CDR3 protein. Altogether more than 250,000 distinct CDR3 sequences are present, around 60% being singletons, with the ten largest covering under 8.5%. Germline CDR1 reads SGHDN; CDR2 reads FVKESK. The CDR3 consists of 15 residues. Trimming left V 6 bases short and J 6 bases short, with 17 bases between. This rearrangement joins TRBV14 to TRBJ1-4; D not resolved. This clonotype originated in a human donor with severe aplastic anemia or a healthy control (not recorded which). Sequencing was performed on sorted CD4+, CD8+, or CD8+CD57+ T cells (not recorded which) from PBMCs. CDR3 bases: TGTGCCAGCAGTCCTATTTCGGGAAACGATGAAAAACTGTTTTTT. Amino acid sequence: CASSPISGNDEKLFF.